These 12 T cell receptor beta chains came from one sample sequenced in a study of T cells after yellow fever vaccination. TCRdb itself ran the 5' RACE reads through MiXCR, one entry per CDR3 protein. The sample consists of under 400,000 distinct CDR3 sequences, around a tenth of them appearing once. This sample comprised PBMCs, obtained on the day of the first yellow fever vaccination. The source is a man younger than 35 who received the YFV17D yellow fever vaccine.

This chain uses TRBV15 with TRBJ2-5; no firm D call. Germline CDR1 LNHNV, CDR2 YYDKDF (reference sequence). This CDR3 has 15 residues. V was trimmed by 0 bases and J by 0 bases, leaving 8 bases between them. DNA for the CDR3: TGTGCCACCAGCAGAGATAACAGCAACCAAGAGACCCAGTACTTC. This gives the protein CATSRDNSNQETQYF. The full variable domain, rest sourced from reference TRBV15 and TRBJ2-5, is DAMVIQNPRYQVTQFGKPVTLSCSQTLNHNVMYWYQQKSSQAPKLLFHYYDKDFNNEADTPDNFQSRRPNTSFCFLDIRSPGLGDTAMYLCATSRDNSNQETQYFGPGTRLLVL.

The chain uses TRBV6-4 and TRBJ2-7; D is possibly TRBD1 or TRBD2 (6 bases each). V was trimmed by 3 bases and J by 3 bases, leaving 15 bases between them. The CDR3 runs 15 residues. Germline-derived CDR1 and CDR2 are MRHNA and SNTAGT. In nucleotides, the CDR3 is TGTGCCAGCAGTGAGGGATTCGGGGGCGGCTACGAGCAGTACTTC. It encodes CASSEGFGGGYEQYF.

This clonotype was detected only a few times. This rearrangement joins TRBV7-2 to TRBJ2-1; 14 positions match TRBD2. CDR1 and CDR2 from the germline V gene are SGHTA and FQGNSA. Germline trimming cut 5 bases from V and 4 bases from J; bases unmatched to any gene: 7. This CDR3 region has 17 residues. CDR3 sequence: CASSLTSGGALYNEQFF. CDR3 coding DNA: TGTGCCAGCAGCCTGACTAGCGGGGGGGCTTTGTACAATGAGCAGTTCTTC.

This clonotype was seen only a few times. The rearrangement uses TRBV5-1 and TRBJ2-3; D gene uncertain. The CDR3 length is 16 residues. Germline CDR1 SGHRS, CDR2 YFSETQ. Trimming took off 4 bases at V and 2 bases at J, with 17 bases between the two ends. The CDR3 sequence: CASSPRYGNPTDTQYF. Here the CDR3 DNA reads TGCGCCAGCAGCCCCCGCTACGGAAACCCCACAGATACGCAGTATTTT.

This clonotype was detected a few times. As DNA, the CDR3 is TGTGCCACCAGCAGAGATCTTGAGGGAAATGAGCAGTTCTTC. It is translated as CATSRDLEGNEQFF. The V gene is TRBV15, the J gene TRBJ2-1; TRBD2 might be the D (5 bases). Trimming left V 0 bases short and J 7 bases short, with 10 bases between. This CDR3 spans 14 amino acids. CDR1 and CDR2 from the germline V gene are LNHNV and YYDKDF (reference sequence). Complete variable domain (other parts from reference TRBV15 and TRBJ2-1): DAMVIQNPRYQVTQFGKPVTLSCSQTLNHNVMYWYQQKSSQAPKLLFHYYDKDFNNEADTPDNFQSRRPNTSFCFLDIRSPGLGDTAMYLCATSRDLEGNEQFFGPGTRLTVL.

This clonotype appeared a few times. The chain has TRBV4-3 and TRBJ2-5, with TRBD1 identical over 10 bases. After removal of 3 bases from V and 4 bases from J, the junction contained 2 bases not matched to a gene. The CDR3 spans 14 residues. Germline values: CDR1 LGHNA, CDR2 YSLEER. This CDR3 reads CASSHRDRGETQYF. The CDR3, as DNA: TGCGCCAGCAGCCACAGGGACAGGGGAGAGACCCAGTACTTC.

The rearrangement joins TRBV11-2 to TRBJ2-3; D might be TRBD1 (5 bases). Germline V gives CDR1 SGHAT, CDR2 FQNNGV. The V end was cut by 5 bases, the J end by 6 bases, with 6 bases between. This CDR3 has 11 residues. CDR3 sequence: CASSHRDTQYF. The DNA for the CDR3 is TGTGCCAGCAGCCACAGGGATACGCAGTATTTT.

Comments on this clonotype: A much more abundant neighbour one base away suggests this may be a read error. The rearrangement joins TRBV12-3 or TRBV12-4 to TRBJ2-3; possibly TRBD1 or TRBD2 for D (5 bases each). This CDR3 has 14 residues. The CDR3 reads CASSRGRSTDTQDF. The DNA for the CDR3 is TGTGCCAGCAGCCGGGGACGTTCCACAGATACGCAGGATTTT.

This CDR3 reads CSAWAGETQYF. Written as DNA, the CDR3 is TGCAGCGCCTGGGCCGGGGAGACCCAGTACTTC. This sequence joins TRBV29-1 and TRBJ2-5; D call uncertain. CDR1 is SQVTM and CDR2 is ANQGSEA in the germline V gene. The CDR3 sequence is 11 residues long. V lost 7 bases to trimming and J lost 5 bases, with 11 bases between them. The entire variable domain, with the rest obtained from reference TRBV29-1 and TRBJ2-5, is as follows: SAVISQKPSRDICQRGTSLTIQCQVDSQVTMMFWYRQQPGQSLTLIATANQGSEATYESGFVIDKFPISRPNLTFSTLTVSNMSPEDSSIYLCSAWAGETQYFGPGTRLLVL.

Written as DNA, the CDR3 is TGCGCCAGCAGCGACACCGTCACCTATGGCTACACCTTC. Encoded protein: CASSDTVTYGYTF. This chain connects TRBV4-1 to TRBJ1-2; D unclear. The CDR3 is made up of 13 amino acids. The V gene's germline CDR1 is MGHRA and CDR2 YSYEKL. V dropped 5 bases and J dropped 4 bases, with 11 bases sitting between them.

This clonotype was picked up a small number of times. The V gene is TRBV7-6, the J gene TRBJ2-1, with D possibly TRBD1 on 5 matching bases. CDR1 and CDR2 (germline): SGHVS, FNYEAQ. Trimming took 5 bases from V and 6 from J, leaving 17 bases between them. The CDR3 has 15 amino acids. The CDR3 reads CASSTAVTAVNEQFF. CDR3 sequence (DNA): TGTGCCAGCAGCACGGCGGTGACAGCCGTCAATGAGCAGTTCTTC.

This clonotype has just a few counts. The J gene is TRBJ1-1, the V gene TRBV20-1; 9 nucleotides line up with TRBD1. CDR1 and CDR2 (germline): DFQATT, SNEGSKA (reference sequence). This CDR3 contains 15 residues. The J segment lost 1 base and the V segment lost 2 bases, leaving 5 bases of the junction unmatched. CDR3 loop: CSARNPGQGNTEAFF. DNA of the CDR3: TGCAGTGCTAGAAATCCGGGACAGGGGAACACTGAAGCTTTCTTT.